A single sample is the source of the 9 T cell receptor beta chains below, sequenced in a study of T cell repertoires in cytomegalovirus infection. TCRdb reanalysed the reads using MiXCR and keeps one entry per CDR3 protein. This sample has around 280,000 distinct CDR3 sequences; roughly 9.3% occur once, and the top ten carry 2% to 3%. The sample taken for sequencing was PBMCs. The receptor source for this set is a human donor in good health (CMV status not recorded). Some clones in this sample may be carry-over from other donors' samples.

The chain has TRBV29-1 and TRBJ1-1; D possibly corresponds to TRBD1 (5 bases). V was pared by 6 bases and J by 1 base, with 9 bases between. This CDR3 contains 12 residues. Germline CDR1 and CDR2: SQVTM and ANQGSEA. CDR3 amino acids: CSVLGQNTEAFF. The CDR3 DNA is TGCAGCGTCCTCGGACAGAACACTGAAGCTTTCTTT.

This clonotype was detected ten times or more. The CDR3 spells CASSLGGRALSNQPQHF. CDR3 DNA sequence: TGTGCCAGCAGCTTGGGCGGCAGGGCCCTTAGCAATCAGCCCCAGCATTTT. The rearrangement links TRBV5-5 to TRBJ1-5; D might be TRBD1 (5 bases). The ends were cut back, 0 bases at V and 0 bases at J, with 13 bases in the middle. Per germline, CDR1 SGHKS and CDR2 YYEKEE (reference sequence). The CDR3 length is 17 residues. Variable domain in full (rest from reference TRBV5-5 and TRBJ1-5): DAGVTQSPTHLIKTRGQQVTLRCSPISGHKSVSWYQQVLGQGPQFIFQYYEKEERGRGNFPDRFSARQFPNYSSELNVNALLLGDSALYLCASSLGGRALSNQPQHFGDGTRLSIL.

This clonotype has a handful of counts. V usage is TRBV20-1 and J usage is TRBJ2-7, with D perhaps assigned TRBD1 or TRBD2 (6 bases each). From germline, CDR1 is DFQATT and CDR2 SNEGSKA (reference sequence). This CDR3 is built from 15 residues. V lost 0 bases, J lost 4 bases, and 16 bases lay in between. As DNA, the CDR3 is TGCAGTGCTAGAGATTTGAACAGGGAGGCGTACGAGCAGTACTTC. As protein: CSARDLNREAYEQYF.

The table lists this clonotype with many counts. The J gene is TRBJ1-2, the V gene TRBV20-1; D gene unclear. The CDR3 is 15 amino acids. V lost 3 bases, J lost 8 bases, and 22 bases lay in between. CDR1 is DFQATT, CDR2 SNEGSKA, per germline (reference sequence). The CDR3 DNA follows: TGCAGTGCTAGGCCCTCGGACGGCGCCCCGAGGGGCTACACCTTC. It translates to CSARPSDGAPRGYTF.

This clonotype has just a few counts. The chain combines TRBV29-1 with TRBJ1-4, with 8 bases identical to TRBD1. Germline-derived CDR1 and CDR2 are SQVTM and ANQGSEA. There are 14 residues in the CDR3. The V segment lost 3 bases and the J segment 7 bases; nucleotides outside the gene matches: 7. The CDR3 DNA follows: TGCAGCGTTGACGACAGGGGTCAGGGTGAAAAACTGTTTTTT. Translating gives CSVDDRGQGEKLFF.

This clonotype was observed at least ten times. V gene TRBV7-3 combines with J gene TRBJ2-1; 10 bases agree with TRBD2. The CDR3 length is 15 residues. Germline CDR1 reads SGHTA; CDR2 reads FQGTGA. Trimming removed 4 bases from V and 4 bases from J; junction bases left unmatched: 4. The CDR3 sequence is CASSSQLAGYNEQFF. CDR3 nucleotide sequence: TGTGCCAGCAGCTCCCAACTAGCGGGGTACAATGAGCAGTTCTTC. The complete variable domain, with remaining parts taken from reference TRBV7-3 and TRBJ2-1, reads GAGVSQTPSNKVTEKGKYVELRCDPISGHTALYWYRQSLGQGPEFLIYFQGTGAADDSGLPNDRFFAVRPEGSVSTLKIQRTERGDSAVYLCASSSQLAGYNEQFFGPGTRLTVL.

This clonotype was detected many times. The chain is built from TRBV7-2 and TRBJ2-2; D ambiguous. V was clipped by 2 bases and J by 0 bases, with 10 bases between them. The CDR3 covers 16 residues. Per germline, CDR1 SGHTA and CDR2 FQGNSA. CDR3 protein: CASSLRSVANTGELFF. The CDR3 DNA reads as TGTGCCAGCAGCTTACGGTCAGTCGCGAACACCGGGGAGCTGTTTTTT. Filled out from reference TRBV7-2 and TRBJ2-2, the complete variable domain reads GAGVSQSPSNKVTEKGKDVELRCDPISGHTALYWYRQSLGQGLEFLIYFQGNSAPDKSGLPSDRFSAERTGGSVSTLTIQRTQQEDSAVYLCASSLRSVANTGELFFGEGSRLTVL.

The sample holds many counts of this clonotype. V gene TRBV29-1 combines with J gene TRBJ2-1; D is possibly TRBD1 or TRBD2 (5 bases each). V gave up 6 bases and J gave up 6 bases, with 12 bases separating them. The CDR3 runs 12 residues. From germline, CDR1 is SQVTM and CDR2 ANQGSEA. The CDR3 DNA sequence: TGCAGCGTCGGGGCCTTCGCCAATGAGCAGTTCTTC. Residues: CSVGAFANEQFF.

The V and J genes are TRBV19 and TRBJ1-1, with 8 bases aligning to TRBD1. V was clipped by 0 bases and J by 8 bases; unmatched bases: 11. The CDR3 has 16 residues. The germline gives CDR1 LNHDA, CDR2 SQIVND (reference sequence). The CDR3 DNA reads as TGTGCCAGTAGTATAGATCTGGACAGGGTCGGCGGGGAAGCTTTCTTT. It is translated as CASSIDLDRVGGEAFF.